Reported below is one T cell receptor beta chain. The entry originates in a study of blood T cell repertoires in COVID-19. Clones were read by immunoSEQ multiplex PCR, and TCRdb kept only the in-frame ones, dropping some. The sample contains 150,000 or so clones, 83% of which appear only once. Germline CDR1 and CDR2: MDHEN and SYDVKM. CDR3 length: 16 amino acids. V lost 4 bases to trimming and J lost 4 bases, with 20 bases between them. The sequenced sample consisted of PBMCs or T cells enriched from blood (not recorded which). The chain is built from TRBV28 and TRBJ2-7, with unresolved D. The receptor's source is a woman in her fifties or sixties in a cohort exposed to, infected with or recovered from COVID-19 (not recorded which). CDR3 loop: CASSSTWLKNFYEQYF. In nucleotides, the CDR3 is TGTGCCAGCAGTTCCACGTGGTTGAAGAACTTTTACGAGCAGTACTTC. Full variable domain (rest looked up from reference TRBV28 and TRBJ2-7): DVKVTQSSRYLVKRTGEKVFLECVQDMDHENMFWYRQDPGLGLRLIYFSYDVKMKEKGDIPEGYSVSREKKERFSLILESASTNQTSMYLCASSSTWLKNFYEQYFGPGTRLTVT.